One sample yielded the 13 T cell receptor beta chains listed below, sequenced in a study of graft-versus-host responses after intestinal transplantation. Assay used: immunoSEQ multiplex PCR; TCRdb lists only in-frame clones, some missing. The data hold some 96,000 clones, with about 90% observed a single time. These receptors' antigens are unknown. The sample was unstimulated CD4+ T cells sorted from spleen or lymph node cells, taken before transplant. The receptor set was obtained from a human donor who was the organ donor for an intestinal transplant.

The chain couples TRBV5-1 to TRBJ1-4; D unresolved. There are 14 residues in the CDR3. Trimming left V 5 bases short and J 4 bases short, with 12 bases between. Germline CDR1 SGHRS, CDR2 YFSETQ. The CDR3 sequence is CASSSRVDNEKLFF. In DNA form, the CDR3 reads TGCGCCAGCAGTTCCCGGGTGGATAATGAAAAACTGTTTTTT.

This clone occurred once. The V call is TRBV18, the J call TRBJ1-3; D remains ambiguous. Trimming cost V 3 bases and J 0 bases, with 12 bases left between them. Germline V gene data show CDR1 as KGHSH and CDR2 as LQKENI. The length of the CDR3 is 16 residues. The CDR3, as DNA: TGTGCCAGCTCACCCACCATCGGCAGCTCTGGAAACACCATATATTTT. The encoded protein is CASSPTIGSSGNTIYF. Variable domain in full (rest from reference TRBV18 and TRBJ1-3): NAGVMQNPRHLVRRRGQEARLRCSPMKGHSHVYWYRQLPEEGLKFMVYLQKENIIDESGMPKERFSAEFPKEGPSILRIQQVVRGDSAAYFCASSPTIGSSGNTIYFGEGSWLTVV.

The table lists this clone with a few counts. The chain joins TRBV6-4 to TRBJ1-1; D is unclear. V dropped 3 bases and J dropped 4 bases, with 9 bases sitting between them. The CDR3 covers 13 residues. The V gene's germline CDR1 is MRHNA and CDR2 SNTAGT. The CDR3 spells CASSEGWGTEAFF. The CDR3 DNA sequence: TGTGCCAGCAGTGAGGGCTGGGGCACTGAAGCTTTCTTT.

V gene TRBV6-6 combines with J gene TRBJ2-7; 9 bases agree with TRBD1. Trimming took 2 bases from V and 2 from J; bases not matched to a gene: 4. The CDR3 has 15 amino acids. The germline CDR1 and CDR2 sequences are MNHNY and SVGAGI (reference sequence). The CDR3 DNA reads TGTGCCAGCAGTTACCCAGGACAGGGGACCTACGAGCAGTACTTC. Residues: CASSYPGQGTYEQYF.

This rearrangement joins TRBV10-3 to TRBJ1-2; no clear D. CDR3 length: 14 amino acids. Between the trimmed V and J ends, which lost 10 bases and 0 bases, there was a span of 15 bases. CDR1 and CDR2 from the germline V gene are ENHRY and SYGVKD. The CDR3 region has the DNA TGTGCCACCAAGGCGGAGCGTGCTAACTATGGCTACACCTTC. It specifies CATKAERANYGYTF.

V usage is TRBV5-1 and J usage is TRBJ2-7, with D uncertain. The length of the CDR3 is 13 residues. Germline lookup yields CDR1 SGHRS and CDR2 YFSETQ. Deletions cut 3 bases from V and 2 bases from J, with 9 bases between. The CDR3: CASSSGPAYEQYF. CDR3 DNA sequence: TGCGCCAGCAGCTCCGGGCCTGCCTACGAGCAGTACTTC. The variable domain in full, with the rest retrieved from reference TRBV5-1 and TRBJ2-7, is KAGVTQTPRYLIKTRGQQVTLSCSPISGHRSVSWYQQTPGQGLQFLFEYFSETQRNKGNFPGRFSGRQFSNSRSEMNVSTLELGDSALYLCASSSGPAYEQYFGPGTRLTVT.

The CDR3 DNA reads TGTGCCAGCAGCTTAGGGGGACCCCTCCACTTT. Translated: CASSLGGPLHF. This sequence joins TRBV5-4 and TRBJ1-6; tentative D call: TRBD1 (6 bases). CDR3 length: 11 amino acids. Trimming cost V 2 bases and J 12 bases, with 6 bases left between them. CDR1 and CDR2 (germline): SGHNT, YYREEE (reference sequence).

This chain links TRBV30 with TRBJ1-6; TRBD1 matches at 7 bases. Germline CDR1 reads GTSNPN; CDR2 reads SVGIG (reference sequence). V trimming: 0 bases; J trimming: 5 bases; junction bases outside the gene matches: 4. The CDR3 is 15 amino acids. CDR3 sequence reads: CAWSVRDRNNSPLHF. DNA of the CDR3: TGTGCCTGGAGTGTGAGGGACAGAAATAATTCACCCCTCCACTTT.

This sequence joins TRBV2 and TRBJ1-1, with D perhaps matching TRBD1 (6 bases). From germline, CDR1 is SNHLY and CDR2 FYNNEI. The CDR3 runs 13 residues. With 6 bases removed from V and 1 base from J, the gap between germline ends came to 9 bases. CDR3 sequence (DNA): TGTGCCAGCAGCGCACAGGGGAACACTGAAGCTTTCTTT. Protein sequence: CASSAQGNTEAFF.

The V and J genes are TRBV4-2 and TRBJ2-5; 13 bases fit TRBD2. Germline-derived CDR1 and CDR2 are LGHNA and YNFKEQ. Unmatched junction bases numbered 4, after V lost 5 bases and J lost 1 base. CDR3 length: 16 amino acids. The CDR3 loop reads CASSSRLAGGQETQYF. For the CDR3, the DNA is TGTGCCAGCAGCTCAAGACTAGCGGGGGGCCAAGAGACCCAGTACTTC.

The rearrangement joins TRBV28 to TRBJ1-6; no firm D call. CDR3 length: 13 amino acids. Trimming took 2 bases from V and 9 from J, leaving 8 bases between them. Per germline, CDR1 MDHEN and CDR2 SYDVKM. The CDR3 sequence is CASSLREGSPLHF. The CDR3 coding sequence is TGTGCCAGCAGTTTACGGGAAGGTTCACCCCTCCACTTT.

The chain carries TRBV10-3 and TRBJ1-2; D gene uncertain. This CDR3 comprises 13 residues. Germline lookup yields CDR1 ENHRY and CDR2 SYGVKD. The V end lost 6 bases, the J end lost 8 bases, and 16 bases lay between the germline ends. CDR3 in amino acids: CAISQADPGGYTF. The CDR3 coding sequence is TGTGCCATCAGCCAGGCTGATCCGGGCGGCTACACCTTC.

The chain couples TRBV5-6 to TRBJ1-2; D call uncertain. Trimming took 2 bases from V and 2 from J, leaving 10 bases between them. The germline V gene encodes CDR1 SGHDT and CDR2 YYEEEE. This CDR3 has 14 amino acids. The CDR3 region is CASSFLDRNYGYTF. CDR3 sequence (DNA): TGTGCCAGCAGCTTTTTGGATAGAAACTATGGCTACACCTTC.